This TCR beta chain was obtained from a study of blood T cell repertoires in COVID-19. The CDR3 extends over 16 amino acids. CDR1 and CDR2 from the germline V gene are SGDLS and YYNGEE. Trimming removed 0 bases at V and 7 bases at J, with 17 bases between. Here immunoSEQ multiplex PCR was the method, and the copy in TCRdb shows in-frame clones only, minus some. This table holds 180,000 or so clones, approximately 80% found once. In terms of age and location, participants ranged from roughly 18 to 100 years and lived in under 30 US areas. For recovered donors of Cohort 3, there were two negative PCRs, clearance, or symptom resolution.

The chain couples TRBV9 to TRBJ2-1, with D maybe TRBD1 (6 bases). The sequenced sample consisted of PBMCs or T cells enriched from blood (not recorded which). The source is a man in his fifties who had recovered from COVID-19. CDR3: CASSVGGGFTFNEQFF. The CDR3 bases are TGTGCCAGCAGCGTAGGTGGGGGCTTTACGTTTAATGAGCAGTTCTTC.